A selection of T cell receptor beta chains follows, all from one sample in a study of T-cell memory formation after mild COVID-19. MiXCR, applied by TCRdb to the 5' RACE reads, yields one record per CDR3 protein. The sample has roughly 250,000 distinct CDR3 sequences, over 15% seen once; the top ten hold around 3.7%. The source material was PBMCs or a T cell subset sorted from them (not recorded which). Receptor source: a man aged 18-30 years who had mild COVID-19 (a few samples of this study predate the infection). Cell type and time point are not known. CDR3s include the opening cysteine and the closing phenylalanine or tryptophan. A D gene is named only where the DNA matches it firmly. The size field is filled for only some rows; it gives once, few, many or a size class.

J,V,size,D,DNA,CDR3
TRBJ2-5,TRBV5-1,.,TRBD2,TGCGCCAGCAGCGGACTAGCGGGGTGGCAAGAGACCCAGTACTTC,CASSGLAGWQETQYF
TRBJ2-5,TRBV14,.,.,TGTGCCAGCAGCCAAGTGGGCTTTCAAGAGACCCAGTACTTC,CASSQVGFQETQYF
TRBJ2-7,TRBV12-3/TRBV12-4,few,.,TGTGCCAGCCGGAGGGGGGGGGGCTCCTACGAGCAGTACTTC,CASRRGGGSYEQYF
TRBJ1-1,TRBV11-2,.,.,TGTGCCAGCAGCTTAGCGGGCAGGGCAACAGCTTTCTTT,CASSLAGRATAFF
TRBJ1-5,TRBV4-2,.,.,TGTGCCAGCAGCCAAGTTACAGATATTCATCAGCCCCAGCATTTT,CASSQVTDIHQPQHF
TRBJ2-3,TRBV5-1,.,.,TGCGCCAGCAGCTTAATTCCCACAGATACGCAGTATTTT,CASSLIPTDTQYF
TRBJ2-3,TRBV28,.,.,TGTGCCAGCAGTTCCTATTCCCGGGGTAGGACAGATACGCAGTATTTT,CASSSYSRGRTDTQYF
TRBJ1-2,TRBV7-9,.,.,TGTGCCAGCAGCAAGGCGACAGGTCTGAAGATGGGTGGCTACACCTTC,CASSKATGLKMGGYTF
TRBJ1-1,TRBV4-3,few,TRBD1,TGCGCCAGCAGCCGAACCCCGGCAGGGGGCATTGAAGCTTTCTTT,CASSRTPAGGIEAFF
TRBJ2-3,TRBV5-1,many,.,TGCGCCAGCAGCTATTGGACTAGCACAGATACGCAGTATTTT,CASSYWTSTDTQYF
TRBJ2-5,TRBV4-1,.,.,TGCGCCAGCAGCCAAGAAGGTAGGAAAGGATCCGGGGGCTGGACCCAGTACTTC,CASSQEGRKGSGGWTQYF
TRBJ2-3,TRBV4-2,.,.,TGTGCCAGCAGCCAAGACAGGGCCAGTATGCGCACAGATACGCAGTATTTT,CASSQDRASMRTDTQYF
TRBJ2-3,TRBV25-1,.,.,TGTGCCAGCACGGGCGAGCGGACCACAGATACGCAGTATTTT,CASTGERTTDTQYF
TRBJ2-2,TRBV20-1,.,.,TGCAGTGCTGCGATCAACACCGGGGAGCTGTTTTTT,CSAAINTGELFF
TRBJ1-5,TRBV2,.,.,TGTGCCAGCAGTGACGATTTACAGCCCCAGCATTTT,CASSDDLQPQHF
TRBJ2-3,TRBV7-9,.,TRBD2,TGTGCCAGCAGCTTACGCGCTAGCGGGGGCCTCACAGATACGCAGTATTTT,CASSLRASGGLTDTQYF